Sequencing of this TCR beta chain was carried out in a study of CD4 T cells in relation to SARS-CoV-2 and coronaviruses. About this clone itself: The antigen is unknown.

Assay used: immunoSEQ multiplex PCR; TCRdb lists only in-frame clones, some missing. The profile shows under 20,000 clones, about 81% of them singletons. The unexposed donors gave CD4+ T cells in about 2011-2019, prior to COVID-19. Isolation of CD4+ T cells took place after approximately 10 days in culture. Approximately 2 million PBMCs per well were cultured with 10 IU/ml IL-2. CDR3 length equals 15 residues. Per germline, CDR1 LNHDA and CDR2 SQIVND (reference sequence). V dropped 9 bases and J dropped 5; count of bases not matched to a gene: 13. The chain carries TRBV19 and TRBJ1-5, with TRBD1 matching over 7 bases. The specimen sequenced was CD4+ T cells from PBMCs, cultured in vitro. This receptor was taken from a human donor in good health. CDR3 coding DNA: TGTGCCAGCCATACGGGGGGACAGTTCTATCAGCCCCAGCATTTT. Amino acid sequence: CASHTGGQFYQPQHF.